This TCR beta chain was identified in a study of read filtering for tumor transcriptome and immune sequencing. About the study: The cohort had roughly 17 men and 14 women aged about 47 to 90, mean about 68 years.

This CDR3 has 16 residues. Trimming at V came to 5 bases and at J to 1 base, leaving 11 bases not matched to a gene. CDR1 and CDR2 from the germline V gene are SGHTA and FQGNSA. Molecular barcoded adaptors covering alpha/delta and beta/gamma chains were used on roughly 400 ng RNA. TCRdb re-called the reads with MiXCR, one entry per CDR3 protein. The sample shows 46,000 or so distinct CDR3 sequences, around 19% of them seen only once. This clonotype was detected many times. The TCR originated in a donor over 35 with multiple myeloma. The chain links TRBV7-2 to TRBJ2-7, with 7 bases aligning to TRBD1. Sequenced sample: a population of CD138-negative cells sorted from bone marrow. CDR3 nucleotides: TGTGCCAGCAGCCGCATCTTTGAGACAGGGTCCTACGAGCAGTACTTC. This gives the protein CASSRIFETGSYEQYF.